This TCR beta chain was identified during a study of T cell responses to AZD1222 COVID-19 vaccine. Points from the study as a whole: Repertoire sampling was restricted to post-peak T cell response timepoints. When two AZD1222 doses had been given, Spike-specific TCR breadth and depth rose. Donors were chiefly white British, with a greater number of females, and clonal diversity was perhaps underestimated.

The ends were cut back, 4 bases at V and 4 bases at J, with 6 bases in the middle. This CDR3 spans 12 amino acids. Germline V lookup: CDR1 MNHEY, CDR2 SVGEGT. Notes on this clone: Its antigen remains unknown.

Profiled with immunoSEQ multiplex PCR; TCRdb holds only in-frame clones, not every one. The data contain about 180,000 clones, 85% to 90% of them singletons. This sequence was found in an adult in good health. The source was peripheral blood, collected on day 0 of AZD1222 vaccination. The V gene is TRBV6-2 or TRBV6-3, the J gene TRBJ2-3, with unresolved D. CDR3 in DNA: TGTGCCAGCAGTTCTGGAGCAGATACGCAGTATTTT. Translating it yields CASSSGADTQYF.